The 27 T cell receptor beta chains reported below all come from one sample, sequenced in a study of blood T cells in healthy people across ages (dated by TCRdb to between 2015 and 2016). Receptors were amplified or captured by 5' RACE. The sequencer was an Illumina HiSeq 2500. A second roughly 6 to 12 cycle PCR used a sample-barcoded 5' primer and a J-beta primer mix. TCRdb trimmed public reads at Q25 via fastp, called clones via MiXCR and kept in-frame beta chains. Entries are consolidated by CDR3 protein sequence, retaining the most common genes and DNA. This sample is represented by some 1.4 million distinct CDR3 sequences; approximately 38% of them were singletons. The ten most abundant clones make up roughly 7.7% of the sample. Input material: blood. These TCRs come from a woman in her late teens or twenties in good health.

This clonotype was counted between two and nine times. This chain joins TRBV7-9 and TRBJ1-4; TRBD1 aligns across 7 bases. The CDR3 has 15 residues. Germline loops: CDR1 SEHNR, CDR2 FQNEAQ (reference sequence). Trimming at V came to 6 bases and at J to 3 bases, leaving 7 bases not matched to a gene. CDR3 coding DNA: TGTGCCAGCAGAGCGCTACAGGGGCCTAATGAAAAACTGTTTTTT. Its protein product is CASRALQGPNEKLFF.

V gene TRBV3-1 combines with J gene TRBJ2-3; the D gene could be TRBD1 or TRBD2 (5 bases each). The CDR3 is 11 amino acids. CDR1 is LGHDT and CDR2 is YNNKEL in the germline V gene (reference sequence). Trimming took off 5 bases at V and 10 bases at J, with 10 bases between the two ends. CDR3 coding DNA: TGTGCCAGCAGCTCTCAGGGAGCGCAGTATTTT. This sequence encodes CASSSQGAQYF.

The chain links TRBV25-1 to TRBJ1-1; 7 bases agree with TRBD1. The CDR3 consists of 13 residues. Germline V lookup: CDR1 MGHDK, CDR2 SYGVNS. Trimming cost V 4 bases and J 4 bases; bases outside gene matches: 3. The CDR3 sequence is CASSGDSGTEAFF. As DNA, the CDR3 is TGTGCCAGCAGTGGGGACAGCGGCACTGAAGCTTTCTTT.

This clonotype was observed at least ten times. The J gene is TRBJ2-1, the V gene TRBV5-1; D ambiguous. CDR1 is SGHRS, CDR2 YFSETQ, per germline. V was cut by 0 bases and J by 4 bases, with 11 bases left in between. The length of the CDR3 is 15 residues. CDR3 residues: CASSLGLDGYNEQFF. The CDR3, as DNA: TGCGCCAGCAGCTTGGGGCTAGATGGTTACAATGAGCAGTTCTTC.

This chain links TRBV4-1 with TRBJ2-7; D is perhaps TRBD1 or TRBD2 (5 bases each). V was clipped by 3 bases and J by 4 bases, with 19 bases between them. CDR3 length equals 16 residues. Germline-derived CDR1 and CDR2 are MGHRA and YSYEKL. The CDR3 DNA follows: TGCGCCAGCAGCCACTCTGGGGGATCAACTTTGTACGAGCAGTACTTC. As protein: CASSHSGGSTLYEQYF.

CDR3 in DNA: TGTGCCAGCAGCTACCCTCCTGGGAACAGGGGGCTTCTCGCAGATACGCAGTATTTT. Translated, it gives CASSYPPGNRGLLADTQYF. The chain recombines TRBV7-9 with TRBJ2-3, with 9 positions matching TRBD1. V trimming: 4 bases; J trimming: 4 bases; junction bases outside the gene matches: 18. Per the germline V gene, CDR1 is SEHNR and CDR2 is FQNEAQ (reference sequence). The CDR3 length is 19 residues.

This clonotype has more than one count but fewer than ten. This CDR3 reads CASSNRFEQYF. CDR3 bases: TGTGCCAGCAGCAACAGGTTCGAGCAGTACTTC. The V gene is TRBV7-2, the J gene TRBJ2-5; D is perhaps TRBD1 (5 bases). With the DNA end fitting TRBJ2-7 better, the J assignment may be wrong. Germline loops: CDR1 SGHTA, CDR2 FQGNSA. There are 11 residues in the CDR3.

The chain carries TRBV30 and TRBJ1-5, with D uncertain. Deletions cut 3 bases from V and 0 bases from J, with 9 bases between. This CDR3 has 14 amino acids. Germline-derived CDR1 and CDR2 are GTSNPN and SVGIG (reference sequence). CDR3 sequence (DNA): TGTGCCTGGAGCGGACGGAATAGCAATCAGCCCCAGCATTTT. It encodes CAWSGRNSNQPQHF.

This clonotype was detected a few times. The chain employs TRBV2 and TRBJ2-5, with unresolved D. The length of the CDR3 is 13 residues. V lost 4 bases and J lost 3, with 9 bases in between. Per the germline V gene, CDR1 is SNHLY and CDR2 is FYNNEI. CDR3 coding DNA: TGTGCCAGCAGTGCTGGGTTGGAAGAGACCCAGTACTTC. Its translation: CASSAGLEETQYF.

This clonotype was found a few times. The chain links TRBV2 to TRBJ2-5; TRBD2 agrees at 8 bases. V lost 8 bases and J lost 5; bases outside the gene matches: 16. This CDR3 is built from 16 residues. Germline CDR1 reads SNHLY; CDR2 reads FYNNEI. CDR3 nucleotides: TGTGCCAGCGGGAGAGTAGCGGGACTACGGGTTGAGACCCAGTACTTC. This sequence encodes CASGRVAGLRVETQYF.

In this sample, this clonotype turned up many times. This chain uses TRBV7-9 with TRBJ1-1; the D is unclear. Trimming cost V 3 bases and J 0 bases, with 5 bases left between them. In germline, CDR1 is SEHNR, CDR2 FQNEAQ (reference sequence). This CDR3 has 13 amino acids. The CDR3 sequence: CASSFGLNTEAFF. CDR3 in DNA: TGTGCCAGCAGCTTCGGGCTGAACACTGAAGCTTTCTTT.

V usage is TRBV14 and J usage is TRBJ2-1, with 7 bases identical to TRBD2. V lost 1 base, J lost 4 bases, and 16 bases stayed unmatched. The CDR3 has 19 amino acids. Germline CDR1 reads SGHDN; CDR2 reads FVKESK. The CDR3 bases are TGTGCCAGCAGCCAAGTAGCGGGCTCAACTAGCCCCACGTACAATGAGCAGTTCTTC. As protein: CASSQVAGSTSPTYNEQFF.

This chain joins TRBV11-2 and TRBJ2-1; 7 nucleotides line up with TRBD2. Losses at the gene ends were 5 bases for V and 7 bases for J; bases not matched to a gene: 8. The CDR3 consists of 14 residues. Germline V gives CDR1 SGHAT, CDR2 FQNNGV. This chain's CDR3 is CASSPGLELNEQFF. DNA for the CDR3: TGTGCCAGCAGCCCCGGACTAGAATTGAATGAGCAGTTCTTC.

This clonotype was recorded a few times. V is TRBV7-2 and J is TRBJ2-4, with 7 bases aligning to TRBD1. Per germline, CDR1 SGHTA and CDR2 FQGNSA. The CDR3 is 16 residues long. J gave up 0 bases and V 1 base, and 3 bases lay outside the gene matches. CDR3 nucleotides: TGTGCCAGCAGCTTAGAGGGGGCGTTAGCCAAAAACATTCAGTACTTC. Protein product: CASSLEGALAKNIQYF.

On this clonotype: Germline is not matched at one junction end, which may reflect a read error. V is TRBV28 and J is TRBJ2-5; D not resolved. This CDR3 is built from 13 residues. Germline loops: CDR1 MDHEN, CDR2 SYDVKM. This CDR3 reads CASSLIVQGTQYF. The DNA for the CDR3 is TGTGCCAGCAGTTTGATCGTCCAAGGGACCCAGTACTTC.

This clonotype was seen once. A junction boundary mismatches the germline segment, possibly from a read error. V usage is TRBV2 and J usage is TRBJ1-1; TRBD1 is a possible D gene (5 bases). The CDR3 runs 13 residues. Germline assignment: CDR1 SNHLY and CDR2 FYNNEI. The CDR3 DNA reads as TGTGCCTGCAGGGAACAGTCAAACACTGAAGCTTTCTTT. Translation: CACREQSNTEAFF.

This clonotype was detected once. This chain uses TRBV12-3 or TRBV12-4 with TRBJ1-2; tentatively, D is TRBD1 (5 bases). Between the trimmed V and J ends, which lost 6 bases and 6 bases, there was a span of 14 bases. This CDR3 is 13 amino acids long. The CDR3 is CASRRGTPNGYTF. Here the CDR3 DNA reads TGTGCCAGCAGACGGGGGACTCCCAATGGCTACACCTTC.

The V and J genes are TRBV20-1 and TRBJ2-3; TRBD2 aligns across 13 bases. The CDR3 runs 15 residues. Germline CDR1 reads DFQATT; CDR2 reads SNEGSKA (reference sequence). V dropped 6 bases and J dropped 7; count of bases not matched to a gene: 10. The CDR3 nucleotides read TGCAGTGCGGTCACCGGGACTAGCGGGATCAATACGCAGTATTTT. This sequence encodes CSAVTGTSGINTQYF.

This clonotype was observed a handful of times. This chain links TRBV20-1 with TRBJ2-4; either TRBD1 or TRBD2 may supply D (5 bases each). The closer fit of TRBJ2-7 to the DNA end suggests the J call may be wrong. The V gene's germline CDR1 is DFQATT and CDR2 SNEGSKA (reference sequence). The CDR3 length is 12 residues. Here the CDR3 DNA reads TGCAGTGTGAGCCAGGGAGCCTACGAGCAGTACTTC. Amino acids: CSVSQGAYEQYF.

In its sample, this clonotype was seen a few times. V usage is TRBV20-1 and J usage is TRBJ1-5; D may be TRBD1 (6 bases). Germline values: CDR1 DFQATT, CDR2 SNEGSKA (reference sequence). Trimming left V 3 bases short and J 0 bases short, with 9 bases between. This CDR3 region has 14 residues. CDR3 sequence (DNA): TGCAGTGCTAGGGCAGGGGATAGCAATCAGCCCCAGCATTTT. This translates into CSARAGDSNQPQHF.

The V gene is TRBV4-2, the J gene TRBJ1-2; D is unclear. Germline values: CDR1 LGHNA, CDR2 YNFKEQ. Trimming pared 0 bases from V and 2 bases from J, leaving 7 bases between. The CDR3 consists of 14 residues. The CDR3 protein is CASSQDGRNYGYTF. The CDR3 DNA is TGTGCCAGCAGCCAAGATGGCAGAAACTATGGCTACACCTTC.

In this sample, this clonotype turned up a few times. V gene TRBV20-1 combines with J gene TRBJ1-4; tentative D call: TRBD1 (5 bases). The V gene's germline CDR1 is DFQATT and CDR2 SNEGSKA (reference sequence). This CDR3 spans 15 amino acids. V was clipped by 0 bases and J by 2 bases, with 10 bases between them. CDR3 sequence (DNA): TGCAGTGCTAGAGATGGGGCAGGGACTAATGAAAAACTGTTTTTT. Amino acids: CSARDGAGTNEKLFF.

This clonotype appeared a few times. The chain joins TRBV25-1 to TRBJ2-3; weak D call: TRBD1 (6 bases). Trimming cost V 4 bases and J 3 bases, with 20 bases left between them. Germline loops: CDR1 MGHDK, CDR2 SYGVNS. The CDR3 runs 17 residues. CDR3 bases: TGTGCCAGCAGTGGGAGAGAAAGGGGGTGGAGGACAGATACGCAGTATTTT. Protein: CASSGRERGWRTDTQYF.

This chain connects TRBV3-1 to TRBJ2-3; 11 bases match TRBD2. The germline V gene encodes CDR1 LGHDT and CDR2 YNNKEL (reference sequence). The ends lost 4 bases at V and 6 bases at J; junction bases unmatched: 9. The CDR3 length is 16 residues. The CDR3 reads CASSPLTSGAPDTQYF. CDR3 sequence (DNA): TGTGCCAGCAGCCCGCTGACTAGCGGGGCCCCGGATACGCAGTATTTT.

J is TRBJ1-1 and V is TRBV28; D unresolved. The CDR3 contains 16 residues. Trimming cost V 1 base and J 1 base, with 13 bases left between them. Germline assignment: CDR1 MDHEN and CDR2 SYDVKM. CDR3 nucleotides: TGTGCCAGCAGTTTATATGGGGTTCGTGGGAACACTGAAGCTTTCTTT. Translated, it gives CASSLYGVRGNTEAFF.

The chain recombines TRBV5-1 with TRBJ1-1; D possibly corresponds to TRBD1 (6 bases). The CDR3 is made up of 16 amino acids. Germline V CDR1 and CDR2: SGHRS, YFSETQ. The V and J ends lost 3 bases and 0 bases respectively, with 15 bases between them. The chain's CDR3 is CASSSGGQTMNTEAFF. The DNA of the CDR3 is TGCGCCAGCAGCTCCGGGGGGCAGACGATGAACACTGAAGCTTTCTTT.

This clonotype was seen only a few times. The V call is TRBV9, the J call TRBJ1-2, with D unclear. CDR3 length: 12 residues. Germline CDR1 is SGDLS and CDR2 is YYNGEE. V gave up 4 bases and J gave up 4 bases, with 8 bases separating them. DNA for the CDR3: TGTGCCAGCAGCACCTCAAGCTATGGCTACACCTTC. Protein: CASSTSSYGYTF.